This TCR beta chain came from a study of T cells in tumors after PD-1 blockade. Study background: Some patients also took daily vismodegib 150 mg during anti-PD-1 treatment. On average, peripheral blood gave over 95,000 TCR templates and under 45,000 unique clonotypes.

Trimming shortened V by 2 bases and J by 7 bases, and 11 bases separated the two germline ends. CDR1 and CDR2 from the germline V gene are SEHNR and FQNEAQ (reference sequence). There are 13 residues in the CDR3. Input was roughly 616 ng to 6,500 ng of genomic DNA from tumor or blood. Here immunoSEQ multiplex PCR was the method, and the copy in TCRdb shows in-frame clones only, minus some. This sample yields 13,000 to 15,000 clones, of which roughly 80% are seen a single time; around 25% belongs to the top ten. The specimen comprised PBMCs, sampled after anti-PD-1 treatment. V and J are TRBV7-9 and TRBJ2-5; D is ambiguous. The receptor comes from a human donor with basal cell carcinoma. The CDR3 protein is CASSLISSRTQYF. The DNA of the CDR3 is TGTGCCAGCAGCTTAATTTCCTCAAGGACCCAGTACTTC.